Reported below is one TCR beta chain. Its antigen is currently unknown. Looked up from germline, CDR1 is LNHNV and CDR2 is YYDKDF (reference sequence). CDR3 size: 16 residues. The data stem from a study of T cells expressing NK-cell markers. In the study overall: Repertoire data for TCR beta were derived from sorted T cells (CD3+CD56+NKG2C+, CD3+CD56+NKG2C- and CD3+CD56-NKG2C+).

Study findings and constraints: HCMV specificity of the expanded NKG2C+ T cell clones stayed unclear. The share of CD8+ T cells held by dominant NKG2C+ clonotypes was about 1.0-8% in several donors.

Production of TCR beta cDNA relied on 5'RACE template switching with UMIs. TCRdb reprocessed the 5' RACE reads, with one entry per CDR3 protein and no DNA. The sample holds about 460,000 distinct CDR3 sequences. The chain employs TRBV15 and TRBJ2-1. Specimen: blood T cells: a sorted CD56 or NKG2C T cell subset, CD4+ or CD8+ T cells, or bulk PBMC T cells (not recorded which). The clonotype comes from a woman aged 45 to 65 in good health. CDR3 loop: CATSPRAGGPYNEQFF.